Listed below are T cell receptor beta chains from one sample, sequenced in a study of blood T cell repertoires in COVID-19. Some clones are missing from TCRdb's copy, which holds only in-frame ones; the method was immunoSEQ multiplex PCR. The sample consists of about 240,000 clones, 80% to 90% of them appearing once. The sequencing input was peripheral blood. These receptors all come from a woman in her seventies with acute or convalescent COVID-19. The CDR3 runs from the conserved cysteine through the conserved F or W.

j_call v_call cdr3_aa
TRBJ2-3 TRBV2 CASSQPIDRGSDTQYF
TRBJ1-1 TRBV6-6 CASSSTGKVNTEAFF
TRBJ1-2 TRBV2 CASSEPGDRIPTNYGYTF
TRBJ2-5 TRBV6-5 CASSLPSGGGETQYF
TRBJ2-7 TRBV10-1 CASSEGLYEQYF
TRBJ1-5 TRBV3-1/TRBV3-2 CASSQWGDRNNQPQHF
TRBJ2-7 TRBV3-1/TRBV3-2 CASSHQQLYEQYF
TRBJ2-6 TRBV6-2/TRBV6-3 CASSLDRSISGANVLTF
TRBJ1-3 TRBV6-1 CASSDQGVGNTIYF
TRBJ1-2 TRBV5-4 CASSLYGGYTF
TRBJ2-7 TRBV29-1 CSVEDPKFGPYEQYF
TRBJ1-3 TRBV11-2 CASSPPGVIAGNTIYF
TRBJ1-5 TRBV6-2/TRBV6-3 CASSSRDFVQPQHF
TRBJ1-2 TRBV7-2 CASSLIPGAGGYGYTF
TRBJ1-6 TRBV11-2 CASSLEISYSPLHF
TRBJ2-1 TRBV2 CASRPTGSKNEQFF
TRBJ1-1 TRBV20-1 CSALKLTEAFF
TRBJ1-2 TRBV4-1 CASSQDGNYGYTF
TRBJ1-1 TRBV27 CASSRDTSQRVGAFF
TRBJ2-5 TRBV10-2 CASSVESGGAETQYF